This TCR beta chain was documented in a study of identical twins. Findings and caveats of the study: Twins shared beta out-of-frame sequences in excess, but this excess was weaker.

Only healthy Caucasians were enrolled as donors. TCRdb passed the 5' RACE reads through MiXCR, listing each CDR3 protein once. The repertoire holds a few hundred thousand distinct CDR3 sequences, with less than 20% as singletons. Trimming took 5 bases from V and 4 from J; bases not matched to a gene: 19. Germline CDR1 and CDR2: SGHAT and FQNNGV. This CDR3 comprises 20 residues. As for this clonotype: Antigen unknown.

The sequencing input was naive T cells sorted from blood. This receptor was identified in a man between 45 and 60 years old in good health. The chain employs TRBV11-2 and TRBJ2-5; 13 bases match TRBD2. CDR3 sequence reads: CASSPDPRKTSGRLIETQYF. In DNA, the CDR3 is TGTGCCAGCAGCCCCGACCCCCGTAAGACTAGCGGGAGGCTTATAGAGACCCAGTACTTC.